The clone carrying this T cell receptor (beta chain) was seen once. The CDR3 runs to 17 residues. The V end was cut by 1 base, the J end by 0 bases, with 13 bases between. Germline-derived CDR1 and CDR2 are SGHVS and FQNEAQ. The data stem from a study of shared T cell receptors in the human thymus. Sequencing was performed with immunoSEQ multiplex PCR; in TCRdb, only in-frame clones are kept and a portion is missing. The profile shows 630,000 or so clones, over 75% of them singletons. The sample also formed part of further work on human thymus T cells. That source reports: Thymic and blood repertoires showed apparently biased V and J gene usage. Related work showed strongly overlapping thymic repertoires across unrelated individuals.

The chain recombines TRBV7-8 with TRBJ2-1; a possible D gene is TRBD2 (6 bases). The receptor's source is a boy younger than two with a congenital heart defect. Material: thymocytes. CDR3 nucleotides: TGTGCCAGCAGCTTAGGGGAGCGGGCGGGCTCCTACAATGAGCAGTTCTTC. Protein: CASSLGERAGSYNEQFF.